In this sample, the clone carrying this TCR beta chain turned up a few times. Its target is unknown. This specimen belongs to a study of T cells after yellow fever vaccination. Overall study results and limits: Primary-vaccination clones mostly resurfaced post-booster (about 95% CD4, more than 80% CD8).

The CDR3 loop spans 13 amino acids. V shed 3 bases and J shed 5 bases, with 10 bases lying between them. Germline assignment: CDR1 SGHDN and CDR2 FVKESK. Each CDR3 protein gets one entry after TCRdb re-called the 5' RACE reads with MiXCR. The data show hundreds of thousands of distinct CDR3 sequences, with less than 15% seen just once and roughly 13% held by the top ten. This sample comprised PBMCs, obtained on the day of the yellow fever booster vaccination. V gene TRBV14 combines with J gene TRBJ1-2; D possibly corresponds to TRBD1 (5 bases). The sequence came from a man aged 30-40 years who received the YFV17D yellow fever vaccine. The CDR3 DNA reads TGTGCCAGCAGCCAGGGACCAACATATGGCTACACCTTC. It encodes CASSQGPTYGYTF.